One and the same sample provided the 16 T cell receptor beta chains below, sequenced in a study of T cell changes during pregnancy in multiple sclerosis. Clones were read by immunoSEQ multiplex PCR, and TCRdb kept only the in-frame ones, dropping some. The sample lists tens of thousands of clones, over 90% seen once, with around 0.86% in the top ten. The sequencing used peripheral blood, collected in the third trimester of pregnancy. Receptors originate from a female donor with multiple sclerosis, enrolled in a pregnancy study.

The V and J genes are TRBV4-2 and TRBJ1-1, with D hard to call. Germline assignment: CDR1 LGHNA and CDR2 YNFKEQ. The length of the CDR3 is 16 residues. V was trimmed by 4 bases and J by 1 base, leaving 16 bases between them. CDR3 region: CASSPRAREANTEAFF. In DNA, the CDR3 is TGTGCCAGCAGCCCCCGGGCGAGGGAGGCGAACACTGAAGCTTTCTTT.

This chain connects TRBV15 to TRBJ2-2; 7 bases map to TRBD1. With V trimmed by 1 base and J by 4 bases, 6 bases remained unmatched. Germline V lookup: CDR1 LNHNV, CDR2 YYDKDF (reference sequence). The CDR3 is made up of 16 amino acids. CDR3 nucleotides: TGTGCCACCAGCAGAGGCCGGGACAGAAGCACCGGGGAGCTGTTTTTT. Protein: CATSRGRDRSTGELFF.

This chain uses TRBV27 with TRBJ2-2; D uncertain. Germline CDR1 and CDR2: MNHEY and SMNVEV (reference sequence). This CDR3 spans 13 amino acids. V gave up 1 base and J gave up 6 bases, with 6 bases separating them. CDR3 sequence reads: CASSLLRAGELFF. The CDR3 nucleotides read TGTGCCAGCAGTTTATTAAGAGCCGGGGAGCTGTTTTTT.

V usage is TRBV19 and J usage is TRBJ2-4; 16 bases map to TRBD2. The V gene end was trimmed by 3 bases and the J gene end by 6 bases; junction bases not matched to a gene: 5. The CDR3 has 17 residues. Germline CDR1 is LNHDA and CDR2 is SQIVND (reference sequence). CDR3 bases: TGTGCCAGTAGTATGGGACTAGCGGGAGGGCCCGGAAACATTCAGTACTTC. Its protein product is CASSMGLAGGPGNIQYF. The entire variable domain, with the rest obtained from reference TRBV19 and TRBJ2-4, is as follows: DGGITQSPKYLFRKEGQNVTLSCEQNLNHDAMYWYRQDPGQGLRLIYYSQIVNDFQKGDIAEGYSVSREKKESFPLTVTSAQKNPTAFYLCASSMGLAGGPGNIQYFGAGTRLSVL.

V usage is TRBV6-5 and J usage is TRBJ2-5; 10 bases are shared with TRBD2. CDR1 and CDR2 (germline): MNHEY, SVGAGI. The CDR3 is 15 residues long. V lost 6 bases and J lost 4; bases outside the gene matches: 8. The CDR3 loop reads CASSPVAGGLETQYF. In DNA, the CDR3 is TGTGCCAGCAGCCCAGTAGCGGGAGGTCTAGAGACCCAGTACTTC.

This clone was counted between two and nine times. The rearrangement joins TRBV5-4 to TRBJ2-5, with a weak D call TRBD1 (6 bases). Trimming took off 2 bases at V and 4 bases at J, with 9 bases between the two ends. The CDR3 length is 13 residues. Germline CDR1 reads SGHNT; CDR2 reads YYREEE (reference sequence). CDR3 region: CASSFGGGETQYF. Written as DNA, the CDR3 is TGTGCCAGCAGCTTTGGGGGCGGAGAGACCCAGTACTTC.

This clone was counted between two and nine times. This chain links TRBV15 with TRBJ2-7, with 11 nucleotides matching TRBD2. V lost 5 bases and J lost 2; bases outside the gene matches: 5. The CDR3 contains 15 residues. Germline V gene lookup returns CDR1 LNHNV and CDR2 YYDKDF (reference sequence). The CDR3 spells CATSERLAGTYEQYF. For the CDR3, the DNA is TGTGCCACCAGCGAGAGACTAGCGGGAACCTACGAGCAGTACTTC.

The gene calls are TRBV4-3 and TRBJ1-1; weak D call: TRBD1 (6 bases). CDR3 length: 16 amino acids. Germline V CDR1 and CDR2: LGHNA, YSLEER. Trimming stripped 0 bases from V and 3 bases from J, with 14 bases between. The CDR3 nucleotides read TGCGCCAGCAGCCAAGATTCCACAGGGTGGGACACTGAAGCTTTCTTT. The encoded protein is CASSQDSTGWDTEAFF.

The V gene is TRBV19, the J gene TRBJ1-1, with 8 bases aligning to TRBD1. This CDR3 contains 15 residues. The germline gives CDR1 LNHDA, CDR2 SQIVND (reference sequence). Unmatched junction bases numbered 11, after V lost 3 bases and J lost 8 bases. The CDR3 coding sequence is TGTGCCAGTAGTATTGACTCGGGACAGGTGAGAGAAGCTTTCTTT. It is translated as CASSIDSGQVREAFF. Together with reference TRBV19 and TRBJ1-1, the CDR3 gives the full variable domain: DGGITQSPKYLFRKEGQNVTLSCEQNLNHDAMYWYRQDPGQGLRLIYYSQIVNDFQKGDIAEGYSVSREKKESFPLTVTSAQKNPTAFYLCASSIDSGQVREAFFGQGTRLTVV.

The chain carries TRBV6-6 and TRBJ1-5; 9 positions match TRBD1. J lost 7 bases, V lost 0 bases, and 7 bases had no gene match. CDR3 length: 16 residues. CDR1 is MNHNY, CDR2 SVGAGI, per germline (reference sequence). The CDR3 bases are TGTGCCAGCAGTTACTCGTCTACAGGGGGCCGGCAGCCCCAGCATTTT. It translates to CASSYSSTGGRQPQHF.

This clone was picked up a small number of times. As DNA, the CDR3 is TGTGCCAGCTCACCAGGACGGGGGTCCTATGGCTACACCTTC. Translation gives CASSPGRGSYGYTF. The chain couples TRBV18 to TRBJ1-2; possibly TRBD1 for D (5 bases). CDR3 size: 14 residues. Trimming removed 2 bases from V and 4 bases from J, with 11 bases in between. CDR1 and CDR2 from the germline V gene are KGHSH and LQKENI. Drawing the rest from reference TRBV18 and TRBJ1-2, the complete variable domain is NAGVMQNPRHLVRRRGQEARLRCSPMKGHSHVYWYRQLPEEGLKFMVYLQKENIIDESGMPKERFSAEFPKEGPSILRIQQVVRGDSAAYFCASSPGRGSYGYTFGSGTRLTVV.

The rearrangement joins TRBV4-3 to TRBJ1-1, with D possibly TRBD1 on 6 matching bases. CDR3 length: 13 amino acids. V lost 0 bases to trimming and J lost 4 bases, with 6 bases between them. Germline loops: CDR1 LGHNA, CDR2 YSLEER. CDR3 bases: TGCGCCAGCAGCCAAGAAGGGGGCACTGAAGCTTTCTTT. It translates to CASSQEGGTEAFF.

The CDR3 coding sequence is TGTGCCAGCAGGCTAGCGGGAGGGTACCCCCTCTACAATGAGCAGTTCTTC. Translating it yields CASRLAGGYPLYNEQFF. V gene TRBV27 combines with J gene TRBJ2-1, with 12 bases lining up with TRBD2. Germline V lookup: CDR1 MNHEY, CDR2 SMNVEV (reference sequence). The CDR3 length is 17 residues. Trimming took 6 bases from V and 3 from J; bases not matched to a gene: 9.

V usage is TRBV6-5 and J usage is TRBJ2-7; 7 positions match TRBD1. CDR1 and CDR2 (germline): MNHEY, SVGAGI. With 2 bases clipped from V and 2 bases from J, the junction kept 3 bases outside the gene matches. The CDR3 runs 14 residues. The CDR3 reads CASSYRDSPYEQYF. CDR3 nucleotides: TGTGCCAGCAGTTACAGGGACAGCCCCTACGAGCAGTACTTC.

This sequence joins TRBV5-4 and TRBJ2-5, with 8 bases that match TRBD1. The CDR3 has 15 residues. Trimming at V came to 0 bases and at J to 4 bases, leaving 5 bases not matched to a gene. Germline CDR1 and CDR2: SGHNT and YYREEE (reference sequence). The CDR3 DNA sequence: TGTGCCAGCAGCTTGGCGGACAGGGTTAGAGAGACCCAGTACTTC. This gives the protein CASSLADRVRETQYF.

V and J are TRBV19 and TRBJ2-7; D remains unclear. From germline, CDR1 is LNHDA and CDR2 SQIVND (reference sequence). Trimming removed 9 bases from V and 5 bases from J, with 14 bases in between. The CDR3 is 12 residues long. The CDR3 here is CASRDLHDEQYF. The CDR3 region has the DNA TGTGCCAGCCGAGATCTCCACGACGAGCAGTACTTC.